The clone carrying this TCR beta chain was observed at least ten times. The antigen remains undetermined. The donors, all of them Caucasian adults, lived in Nashville, Tennessee. The source of the sample is a study of shared clonotypes between healthy human individuals. Looking at the study overall: Participating donors consisted of two women and a few men aged 18 to 49. The study, taken as a whole, reports: Few donors restricted represented genetic and exposure-history diversity.

Here immunoSEQ multiplex PCR was the method, and the copy in TCRdb shows in-frame clones only, minus some. The sample lists 740,000 or so clones, around three quarters seen once, with around 1.8% in the top ten. There are 15 residues in the CDR3. With 5 bases removed from V and 2 bases from J, the gap between germline ends came to 15 bases. Germline assignment: CDR1 LNHDA and CDR2 SQIVND (reference sequence). The sequenced material came from memory CD4+ T cells sorted from blood. Subset given: CD45RA-negative fraction. J is TRBJ1-2 and V is TRBV19, with a weak D call TRBD1 (6 bases). This TCR derives from a woman aged 25-40 years in good health. As DNA, the CDR3 is TGTGCCAGTAGTCTAGGGACAAGCCTGAACTATGGCTACACCTTC. Protein sequence: CASSLGTSLNYGYTF.